What follows describes a single T cell receptor beta chain. Its specificity is not known. V lost 1 base and J lost 4, with 10 bases in between. CDR1 and CDR2 (germline): MNHNS, SASEGT. CDR3 length: 14 amino acids. There were likely unrecorded immune exposures, though donors were nominally healthy when sampled. The data derive from a study of cytomegalovirus exposure and HLA in healthy donors. Study details: Researchers previously reported finding more than 100 million unique TCR beta sequences from 170 million or so T cells. General study points: Sequencing likely generated an artifact that appeared as a cluster of highly shared sequence variants. A previous analysis found most TCR beta V segments productive roughly 87% or roughly 30% of the time.

60 Vbeta and 13 Jbeta primers were used in PCR. The data were produced by immunoSEQ multiplex PCR, yet TCRdb's version contains in-frame clones alone and is incomplete. Among around 150,000 clones listed, around 83% were seen once. The chain recombines TRBV6-1 with TRBJ1-1; D call uncertain. The TCR was taken from a girl aged 2 to 9 in good health and CMV-seropositive. Sequenced: PBMCs. The CDR3 bases are TGTGCCAGCAGTGAAGGCTTAGAGGCCACTGAAGCTTTCTTT. As protein: CASSEGLEATEAFF.